The next 23 T cell receptor beta chains were all read from a single sample in a study of glioma-infiltrating T cells after dendritic cell vaccination. Time point in this sample: after dendritic cell vaccination, including at tumor progression/relapse. Sequenced by immunoSEQ multiplex PCR; TCRdb stores in-frame clones only, minus some. The sample has tens of thousands of clones; around 87% are singletons. Sequenced here: blood, sampled after dendritic cell vaccination. The origin of the receptors is a human donor with glioblastoma.

This chain's CDR3 is CASSLSMGRRGRREAFF. The CDR3 DNA reads TGTGCCAGCAGTTTATCGATGGGCCGGAGGGGTAGGAGGGAAGCTTTCTTT. This chain connects TRBV27 to TRBJ1-1, with D tentatively TRBD1 (5 bases). CDR3 length: 17 residues. Germline CDR1 MNHEY, CDR2 SMNVEV (reference sequence). The V end was cut by 0 bases, the J end by 8 bases, with 22 bases between.

V usage is TRBV27 and J usage is TRBJ1-1, with a possible D match to TRBD1 (5 bases). CDR1 is MNHEY and CDR2 is SMNVEV in the germline V gene (reference sequence). The CDR3 extends over 15 amino acids. The V end lost 3 bases, the J end lost 0 bases, and 11 bases lay between the germline ends. CDR3 sequence reads: CASSFRQIMNTEAFF. CDR3 sequence (DNA): TGTGCCAGCAGTTTCCGACAGATTATGAACACTGAAGCTTTCTTT.

This clone was seen once. The chain links TRBV9 to TRBJ1-1; 7 bases match TRBD1. Germline V gives CDR1 SGDLS, CDR2 YYNGEE. The J segment lost 5 bases and the V segment lost 0 bases, leaving 7 bases of the junction unmatched. The CDR3 extends over 15 amino acids. DNA for the CDR3: TGTGCCAGCAGCGTAGAGCCCAGGGGGGAGACTGAAGCTTTCTTT. Its protein product is CASSVEPRGETEAFF.

The CDR3 sequence is CASSLIAGGPSYEQYF. CDR3 sequence (DNA): TGTGCCAGCAGCCTTATAGCGGGAGGTCCCTCCTACGAGCAGTACTTC. The rearrangement uses TRBV5-5 and TRBJ2-7; 10 positions match TRBD2. Germline-derived CDR1 and CDR2 are SGHKS and YYEKEE (reference sequence). This CDR3 is 16 amino acids long. The junction had 7 bases not matched to a gene; V was cut back by 4 bases and J by 0 bases. Full variable domain (missing parts from reference TRBV5-5 and TRBJ2-7): DAGVTQSPTHLIKTRGQQVTLRCSPISGHKSVSWYQQVLGQGPQFIFQYYEKEERGRGNFPDRFSARQFPNYSSELNVNALLLGDSALYLCASSLIAGGPSYEQYFGPGTRLTVT.

The V gene is TRBV5-1, the J gene TRBJ1-5, with no clear D. In germline, CDR1 is SGHRS, CDR2 YFSETQ. This CDR3 comprises 15 residues. Trimming cost V 4 bases and J 3 bases, with 14 bases left between them. The CDR3 bases are TGCGCCAGCAGCCTCGGGAGAGGGCCCAATCAGCCCCAGCATTTT. It is translated as CASSLGRGPNQPQHF.

The rearrangement links TRBV6-1 to TRBJ1-4; 7 nucleotides match TRBD1. The V gene end was trimmed by 8 bases and the J gene end by 0 bases; junction bases not matched to a gene: 3. From germline, CDR1 is MNHNS and CDR2 SASEGT. The CDR3 has 14 residues. In DNA form, the CDR3 reads TGTGCCAGCGACAGGGCGGCAACTAATGAAAAACTGTTTTTT. Protein: CASDRAATNEKLFF.

The chain carries TRBV18 and TRBJ1-4, with 9 bases fitting TRBD1. The germline CDR1 and CDR2 sequences are KGHSH and LQKENI. The CDR3 runs 13 residues. With V trimmed by 5 bases and J by 8 bases, 3 bases remained unmatched. For the CDR3, the DNA is TGTGCCAGCTCAGCCGGGACAGGGGAAAAACTGTTTTTT. Translating gives CASSAGTGEKLFF.

This chain links TRBV5-1 with TRBJ1-4, with a tentative D call TRBD1 (5 bases). Trimming left V 2 bases short and J 7 bases short, with 18 bases between. CDR1 and CDR2 (germline): SGHRS, YFSETQ. This CDR3 is built from 16 residues. The CDR3 nucleotides are TGCGCCAGCAGCTTCACCCCTGGCAGGGTTGTTGAAAAACTGTTTTTT. Translated, it gives CASSFTPGRVVEKLFF.

The chain has TRBV11-2 and TRBJ1-3, with D possibly being TRBD1 (5 bases). This CDR3 has 17 residues. The V gene's germline CDR1 is SGHAT and CDR2 FQNNGV. The ends were cut back, 5 bases at V and 1 base at J, with 18 bases in the middle. Here the CDR3 DNA reads TGTGCCAGCAGCCTCCGGGGGGGGTCCGGTTCTGGAAACACCATATATTTT. Protein product: CASSLRGGSGSGNTIYF.

This clone was recorded only once. The rearrangement links TRBV29-1 to TRBJ1-1, with D uncertain. Per the germline V gene, CDR1 is SQVTM and CDR2 is ANQGSEA. The CDR3 length is 14 residues. V shed 8 bases and J shed 5 bases, with 21 bases lying between them. The CDR3 spells CSSEGVIRDTEAFF. As DNA, the CDR3 is TGCAGCTCGGAGGGTGTGATCCGAGATACTGAAGCTTTCTTT.

The V gene is TRBV28, the J gene TRBJ2-5; 7 bases are a match to TRBD2. Germline CDR1 MDHEN, CDR2 SYDVKM. The V and J ends lost 6 bases and 5 bases, in that order; junction bases with no gene match: 3. The length of the CDR3 is 12 residues. The CDR3 reads CASSGGGETQYF. The CDR3 nucleotides are TGTGCCAGCAGCGGGGGAGGGGAGACCCAGTACTTC. Looking up the rest from reference TRBV28 and TRBJ2-5 gives the full variable domain: DVKVTQSSRYLVKRTGEKVFLECVQDMDHENMFWYRQDPGLGLRLIYFSYDVKMKEKGDIPEGYSVSREKKERFSLILESASTNQTSMYLCASSGGGETQYFGPGTRLLVL.

This clone was recorded only once. The chain carries TRBV2 and TRBJ1-2, with D hard to call. Germline CDR1 is SNHLY and CDR2 is FYNNEI. The V gene lost 4 bases and the J gene lost 2 bases, with 5 bases spanning the gap. This CDR3 contains 12 residues. In DNA form, the CDR3 reads TGTGCCAGCAGTGCGGTGAACTATGGCTACACCTTC. Amino acids: CASSAVNYGYTF.

The rearrangement uses TRBV15 and TRBJ1-1; D call uncertain. CDR1 is LNHNV, CDR2 YYDKDF, per germline (reference sequence). The ends were cut back, 10 bases at V and 5 bases at J, with 14 bases in the middle. The CDR3 is 12 amino acids. CDR3: CAIGGGETEAFF. Here the CDR3 DNA reads TGTGCCATCGGAGGCGGGGAAACTGAAGCTTTCTTT.

The chain recombines TRBV5-1 with TRBJ2-1; possibly TRBD2 for D (5 bases). Germline assignment: CDR1 SGHRS and CDR2 YFSETQ. The CDR3 extends over 14 amino acids. V gave up 7 bases and J gave up 1 base, with 12 bases separating them. CDR3 residues: CASVPADSYNEQFF. CDR3 nucleotide sequence: TGCGCCAGCGTCCCAGCGGATTCCTACAATGAGCAGTTCTTC.

This clone was counted a single time. The V gene is TRBV10-3, the J gene TRBJ1-1; 7 bases match TRBD1. CDR1 is ENHRY, CDR2 SYGVKD, per germline. Unmatched junction bases numbered 14, after V lost 3 bases and J lost 4 bases. This CDR3 contains 17 residues. The CDR3 loop reads CAISDSTGVPWATEAFF. Here the CDR3 DNA reads TGTGCCATCAGTGACTCCACAGGGGTCCCCTGGGCCACTGAAGCTTTCTTT.

This clone was observed once. The rearrangement joins TRBV2 to TRBJ2-6; D is ambiguous. Germline assignment: CDR1 SNHLY and CDR2 FYNNEI. There are 10 residues in the CDR3. The germline V and J ends were trimmed by 3 bases and 12 bases, with 3 bases remaining between them. The CDR3, as DNA: TGTGCCAGCAGTGAGGCCGTCCTGACTTTC. It is translated as CASSEAVLTF.

This chain uses TRBV7-9 with TRBJ2-3; 9 nucleotides agree with TRBD2. The germline CDR1 and CDR2 sequences are SEHNR and FQNEAQ (reference sequence). This CDR3 has 16 amino acids. V was pared by 7 bases and J by 1 base, with 9 bases of the junction left unmatched. CDR3 loop: CASISRGGGGTDTQYF. CDR3 nucleotide sequence: TGTGCCAGCATCTCCCGGGGCGGGGGGGGCACAGATACGCAGTATTTT.

The chain links TRBV5-1 to TRBJ2-1; 7 bases match TRBD2. The CDR3 totals 14 residues. The junction had 6 bases not matched to a gene; V was cut back by 2 bases and J by 7 bases. Germline lookup yields CDR1 SGHRS and CDR2 YFSETQ. CDR3 in amino acids: CASSFLAEANEQFF. In nucleotides, the CDR3 is TGCGCCAGCAGCTTCCTAGCGGAGGCGAATGAGCAGTTCTTC. The full variable domain, in which reference TRBV5-1 and TRBJ2-1 provide the parts outside the CDR3, is KAGVTQTPRYLIKTRGQQVTLSCSPISGHRSVSWYQQTPGQGLQFLFEYFSETQRNKGNFPGRFSGRQFSNSRSEMNVSTLELGDSALYLCASSFLAEANEQFFGPGTRLTVL.

The chain links TRBV6-5 to TRBJ2-1; TRBD1 is a possible D gene (6 bases). Germline loops: CDR1 MNHEY, CDR2 SVGAGI. CDR3 size: 15 residues. Trimming left V 7 bases short and J 0 bases short, with 13 bases between. CDR3 amino acids: CASTIGQSSYNEQFF. The CDR3 DNA reads TGTGCCAGCACCATCGGACAGAGCTCCTACAATGAGCAGTTCTTC.

The V and J genes are TRBV18 and TRBJ2-3; D gene unclear. Germline V gives CDR1 KGHSH, CDR2 LQKENI. With 5 bases removed from V and 4 bases from J, the gap between germline ends came to 4 bases. There are 11 residues in the CDR3. In DNA form, the CDR3 reads TGTGCCAGCTCATCGTCAGATACGCAGTATTTT. Its protein is CASSSSDTQYF.

This clone was seen a few times. The CDR3 loop reads CASSEAGHQPQHF. DNA for the CDR3: TGTGCCAGCAGTGAAGCAGGGCATCAGCCCCAGCATTTT. The chain recombines TRBV6-5 with TRBJ1-5; D perhaps matches TRBD1 (5 bases). Germline lookup yields CDR1 MNHEY and CDR2 SVGAGI. The CDR3 is 13 residues long. Between the trimmed V and J ends, which lost 5 bases and 5 bases, there was a span of 10 bases.

The count of this clone is one. The chain has TRBV5-4 and TRBJ2-3; the match to TRBD2 covers 13 bases. Trimming at V came to 3 bases and at J to 5 bases, leaving 9 bases not matched to a gene. This CDR3 has 17 amino acids. Per germline, CDR1 SGHNT and CDR2 YYREEE (reference sequence). Written as DNA, the CDR3 is TGTGCCAGCAGCTCCGATGGACTAGCGGGGGCTTTAGATACGCAGTATTTT. As protein: CASSSDGLAGALDTQYF.

The chain recombines TRBV6-1 with TRBJ2-5; D may be TRBD2 (7 bases). With 4 bases removed from V and 4 bases from J, the gap between germline ends came to 16 bases. There are 15 residues in the CDR3. Germline V gene data show CDR1 as MNHNS and CDR2 as SASEGT. CDR3 DNA sequence: TGTGCCAGCAGTGCCCCGGGGGGCGCGGGAGAGACCCAGTACTTC. This gives the protein CASSAPGGAGETQYF.